This TCR beta chain came from a study of CD8 T cells in ankylosing spondylitis. TCRdb re-analysed the 5' RACE reads in MiXCR, keeping a single row per CDR3 protein. The table lists just over 350,000 distinct CDR3 sequences, about 20% of them singletons. Unmatched junction bases numbered 7, after V lost 9 bases and J lost 6 bases. The CDR3 length is 13 residues. In its sample, this clonotype was seen a few times. The V gene is TRBV12-3 or TRBV12-4, the J gene TRBJ1-1; 10 bases are a match to TRBD1. This clonotype was obtained from a male donor with ankylosing spondylitis or in good health (not recorded which). Sequencing used blood, either unsorted or a sorted T cell fraction (not recorded which). This CDR3 is CASGETGGPEAFF. DNA for the CDR3: TGTGCCAGTGGCGAGACAGGGGGCCCTGAAGCTTTCTTT.